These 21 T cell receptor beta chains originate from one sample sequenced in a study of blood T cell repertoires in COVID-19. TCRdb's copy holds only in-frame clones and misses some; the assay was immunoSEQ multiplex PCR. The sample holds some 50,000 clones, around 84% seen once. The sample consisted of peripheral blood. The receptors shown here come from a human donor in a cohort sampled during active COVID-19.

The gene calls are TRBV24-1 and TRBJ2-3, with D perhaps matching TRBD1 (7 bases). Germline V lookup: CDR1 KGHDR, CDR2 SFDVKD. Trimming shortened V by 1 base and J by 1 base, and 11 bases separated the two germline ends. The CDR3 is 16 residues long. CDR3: CATSDLGGTGTDTQYF. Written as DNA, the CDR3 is TGTGCCACCAGTGATTTAGGCGGGACAGGCACAGATACGCAGTATTTT.

The DNA for the CDR3 is TGTGCCAGCAGAAAGGGTTTAGCGGGAGGGTTAAAGGAGACCCAGTACTTC. Its translation: CASRKGLAGGLKETQYF. The chain has TRBV27 and TRBJ2-5, with 11 bases identical to TRBD2. This CDR3 has 17 residues. Germline-derived CDR1 and CDR2 are MNHEY and SMNVEV (reference sequence). V was pared by 6 bases and J by 5 bases, with 14 bases of the junction left unmatched.

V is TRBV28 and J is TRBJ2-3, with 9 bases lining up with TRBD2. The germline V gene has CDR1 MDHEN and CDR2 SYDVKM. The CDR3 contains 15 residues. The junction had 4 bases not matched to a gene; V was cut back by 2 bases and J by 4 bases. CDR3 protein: CASSLAGGRADTQYF. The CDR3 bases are TGTGCCAGCAGTTTAGCTGGCGGGAGGGCAGATACGCAGTATTTT.

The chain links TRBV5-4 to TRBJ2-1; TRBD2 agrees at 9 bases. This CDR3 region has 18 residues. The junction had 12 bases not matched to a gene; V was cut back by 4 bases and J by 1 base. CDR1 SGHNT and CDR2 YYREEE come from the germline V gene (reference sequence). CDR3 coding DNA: TGTGCCAGCAGCCATAGGGGCGGGGGGGAGCATTCCTACAATGAGCAGTTCTTC. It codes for CASSHRGGGEHSYNEQFF.

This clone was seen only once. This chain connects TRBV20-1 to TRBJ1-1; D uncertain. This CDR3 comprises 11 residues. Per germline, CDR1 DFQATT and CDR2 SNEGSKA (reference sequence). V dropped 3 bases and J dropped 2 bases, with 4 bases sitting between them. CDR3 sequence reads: CSASYNTEAFF. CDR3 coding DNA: TGCAGTGCTAGTTATAACACTGAAGCTTTCTTT.

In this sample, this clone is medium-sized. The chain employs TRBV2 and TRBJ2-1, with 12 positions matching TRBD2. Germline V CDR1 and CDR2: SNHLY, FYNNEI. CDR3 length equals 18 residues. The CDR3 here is CSYLGGTSGLSSYNEQFF. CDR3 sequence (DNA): TGTTCCTATTTAGGGGGGACTAGCGGGTTGAGCTCCTACAATGAGCAGTTCTTC.

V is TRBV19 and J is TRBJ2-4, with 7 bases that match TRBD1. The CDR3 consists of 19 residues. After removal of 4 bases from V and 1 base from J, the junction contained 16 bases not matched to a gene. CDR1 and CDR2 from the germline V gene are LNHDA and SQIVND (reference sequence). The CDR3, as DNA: TGTGCCAGTAGTACCTCTTTAATTACAGGGGTTGGGGCCAAAAACATTCAGTACTTC. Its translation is CASSTSLITGVGAKNIQYF.

The CDR3 spells CASSRGVTEAFF. The CDR3 DNA is TGTGCCAGCTCCCGGGGGGTCACTGAAGCTTTCTTT. The chain has TRBV28 and TRBJ1-1, with a possible D match to TRBD1 (5 bases). Germline CDR1 reads MDHEN; CDR2 reads SYDVKM. CDR3 length: 12 amino acids. V shed 8 bases and J shed 4 bases, with 11 bases lying between them. Combining the CDR3 with reference TRBV28 and TRBJ1-1 gives the whole variable domain DVKVTQSSRYLVKRTGEKVFLECVQDMDHENMFWYRQDPGLGLRLIYFSYDVKMKEKGDIPEGYSVSREKKERFSLILESASTNQTSMYLCASSRGVTEAFFGQGTRLTVV.

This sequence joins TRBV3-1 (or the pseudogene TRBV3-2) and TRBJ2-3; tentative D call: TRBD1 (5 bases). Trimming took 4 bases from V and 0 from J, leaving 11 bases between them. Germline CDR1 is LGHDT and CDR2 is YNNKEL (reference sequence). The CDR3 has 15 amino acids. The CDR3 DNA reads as TGTGCCAGCAGCCGCACCAGGGTGAGCACAGATACGCAGTATTTT. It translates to CASSRTRVSTDTQYF.

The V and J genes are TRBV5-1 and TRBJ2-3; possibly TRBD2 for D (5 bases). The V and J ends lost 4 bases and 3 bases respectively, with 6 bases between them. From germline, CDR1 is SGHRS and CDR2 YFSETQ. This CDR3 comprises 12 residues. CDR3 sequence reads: CASSQRTDTQYF. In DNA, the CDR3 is TGCGCCAGCAGCCAGCGGACAGATACGCAGTATTTT.

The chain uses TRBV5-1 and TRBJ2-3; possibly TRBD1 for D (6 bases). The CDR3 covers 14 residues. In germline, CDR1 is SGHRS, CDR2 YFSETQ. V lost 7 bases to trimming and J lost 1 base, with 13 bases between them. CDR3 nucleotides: TGCGCCAGCGTACAGGGTAGCGGCACAGATACGCAGTATTTT. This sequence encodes CASVQGSGTDTQYF. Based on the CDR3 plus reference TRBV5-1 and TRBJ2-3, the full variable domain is KAGVTQTPRYLIKTRGQQVTLSCSPISGHRSVSWYQQTPGQGLQFLFEYFSETQRNKGNFPGRFSGRQFSNSRSEMNVSTLELGDSALYLCASVQGSGTDTQYFGPGTRLTVL.

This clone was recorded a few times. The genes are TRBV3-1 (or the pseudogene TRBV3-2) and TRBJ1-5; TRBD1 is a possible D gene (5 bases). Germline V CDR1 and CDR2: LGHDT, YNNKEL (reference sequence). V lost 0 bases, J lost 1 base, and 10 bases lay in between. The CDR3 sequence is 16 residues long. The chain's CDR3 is CASSQEGGTSNQPQHF. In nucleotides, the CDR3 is TGTGCCAGCAGCCAAGAAGGCGGGACCAGCAATCAGCCCCAGCATTTT.

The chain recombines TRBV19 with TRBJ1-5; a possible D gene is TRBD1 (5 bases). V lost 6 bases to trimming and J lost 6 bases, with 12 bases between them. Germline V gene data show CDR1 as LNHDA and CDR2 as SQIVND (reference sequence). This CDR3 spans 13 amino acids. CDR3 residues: CASRWGGSQPQHF. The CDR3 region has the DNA TGTGCCAGTAGGTGGGGGGGGAGTCAGCCCCAGCATTTT.

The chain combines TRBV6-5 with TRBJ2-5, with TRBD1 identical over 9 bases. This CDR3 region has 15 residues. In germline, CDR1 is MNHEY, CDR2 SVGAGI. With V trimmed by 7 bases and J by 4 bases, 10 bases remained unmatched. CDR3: CASTGTGRGPETQYF. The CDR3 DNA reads TGTGCCAGCACGGGGACAGGGAGGGGGCCAGAGACCCAGTACTTC.

CDR3: CASSQSDSRNEQFF. The CDR3 region has the DNA TGTGCCAGCAGCCAATCTGATAGCCGTAATGAGCAGTTCTTC. The J gene is TRBJ2-1, the V gene TRBV4-2, with D unclear. The germline V gene encodes CDR1 LGHNA and CDR2 YNFKEQ. The CDR3 covers 14 residues. Trimming stripped 2 bases from V and 7 bases from J, with 12 bases between.

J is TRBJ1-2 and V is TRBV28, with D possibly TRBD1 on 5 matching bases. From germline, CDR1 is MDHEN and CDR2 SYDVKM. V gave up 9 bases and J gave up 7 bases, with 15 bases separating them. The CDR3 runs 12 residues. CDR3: CASWEVGGGYTF. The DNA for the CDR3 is TGTGCCAGTTGGGAGGTGGGGGGTGGCTACACCTTC.

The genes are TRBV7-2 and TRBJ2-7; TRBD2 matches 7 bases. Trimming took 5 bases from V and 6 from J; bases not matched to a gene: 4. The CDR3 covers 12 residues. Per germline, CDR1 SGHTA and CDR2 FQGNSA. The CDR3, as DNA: TGTGCCAGCAGCCGGGCGGGGGTCGAGCAGTACTTC. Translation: CASSRAGVEQYF.

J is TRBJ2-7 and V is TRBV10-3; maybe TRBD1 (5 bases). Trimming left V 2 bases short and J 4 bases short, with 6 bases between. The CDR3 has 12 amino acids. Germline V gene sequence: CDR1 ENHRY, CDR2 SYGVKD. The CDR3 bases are TGTGCCATCAGTGAGGGGGCTTACGAGCAGTACTTC. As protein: CAISEGAYEQYF.

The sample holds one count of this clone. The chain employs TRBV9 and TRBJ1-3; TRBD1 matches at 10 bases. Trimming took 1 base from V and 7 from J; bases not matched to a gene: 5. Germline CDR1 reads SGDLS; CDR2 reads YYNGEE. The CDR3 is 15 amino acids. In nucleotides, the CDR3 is TGTGCCAGCAGCGTAACCGGACAGGGGGGGAACACCATATATTTT. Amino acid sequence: CASSVTGQGGNTIYF. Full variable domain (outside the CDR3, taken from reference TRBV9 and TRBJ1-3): DSGVTQTPKHLITATGQRVTLRCSPRSGDLSVYWYQQSLDQGLQFLIQYYNGEERAKGNILERFSAQQFPDLHSELNLSSLELGDSALYFCASSVTGQGGNTIYFGEGSWLTVV.

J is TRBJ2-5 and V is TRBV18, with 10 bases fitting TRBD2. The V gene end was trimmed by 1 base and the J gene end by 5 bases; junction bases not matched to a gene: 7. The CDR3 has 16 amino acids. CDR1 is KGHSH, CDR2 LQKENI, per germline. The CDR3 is CASSPRSAGGQETQYF. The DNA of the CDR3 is TGTGCCAGCTCACCACGGTCAGCGGGAGGGCAGGAGACCCAGTACTTC.

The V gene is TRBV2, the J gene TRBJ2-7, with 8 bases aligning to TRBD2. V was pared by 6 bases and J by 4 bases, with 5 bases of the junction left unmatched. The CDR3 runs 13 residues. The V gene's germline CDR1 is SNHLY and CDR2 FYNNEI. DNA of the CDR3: TGTGCCAGCAGCGGGGGGGCCTATTACGAGCAGTACTTC. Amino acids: CASSGGAYYEQYF.